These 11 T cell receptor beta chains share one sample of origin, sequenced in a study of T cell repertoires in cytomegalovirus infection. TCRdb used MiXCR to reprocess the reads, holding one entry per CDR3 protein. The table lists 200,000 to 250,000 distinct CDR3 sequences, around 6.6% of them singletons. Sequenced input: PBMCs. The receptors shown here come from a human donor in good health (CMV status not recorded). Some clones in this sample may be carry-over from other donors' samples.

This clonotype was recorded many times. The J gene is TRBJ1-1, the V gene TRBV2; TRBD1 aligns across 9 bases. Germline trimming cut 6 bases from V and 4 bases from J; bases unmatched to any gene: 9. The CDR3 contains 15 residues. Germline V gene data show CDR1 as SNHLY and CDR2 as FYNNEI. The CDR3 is CASSGDRATATEAFF. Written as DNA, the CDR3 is TGTGCCAGCAGCGGGGACAGGGCAACCGCCACTGAAGCTTTCTTT.

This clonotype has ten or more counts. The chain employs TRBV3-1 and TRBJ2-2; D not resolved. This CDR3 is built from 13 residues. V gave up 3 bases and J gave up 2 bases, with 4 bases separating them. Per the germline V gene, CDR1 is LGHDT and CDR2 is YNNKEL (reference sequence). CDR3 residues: CASSHANTGELFF. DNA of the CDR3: TGTGCCAGCAGCCACGCAAACACCGGGGAGCTGTTTTTT.

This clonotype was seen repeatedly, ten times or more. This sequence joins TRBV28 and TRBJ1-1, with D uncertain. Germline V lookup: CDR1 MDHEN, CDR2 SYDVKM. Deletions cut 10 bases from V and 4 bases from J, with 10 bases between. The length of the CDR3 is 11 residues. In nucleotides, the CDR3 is TGTGCCACCCTTCTCCGCACTGAAGCTTTCTTT. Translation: CATLLRTEAFF.

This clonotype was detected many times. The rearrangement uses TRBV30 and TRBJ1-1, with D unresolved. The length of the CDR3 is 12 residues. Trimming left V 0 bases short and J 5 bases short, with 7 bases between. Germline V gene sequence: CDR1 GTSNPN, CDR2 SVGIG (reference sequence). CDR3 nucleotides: TGTGCCTGGAGTGTAGGGAGGACTGAAGCTTTCTTT. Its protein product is CAWSVGRTEAFF.

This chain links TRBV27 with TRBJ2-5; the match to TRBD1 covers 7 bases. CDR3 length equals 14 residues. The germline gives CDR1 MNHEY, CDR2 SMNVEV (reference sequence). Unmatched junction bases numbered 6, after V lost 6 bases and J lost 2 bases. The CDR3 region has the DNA TGTGCCAGCAGCCTTCAGACAGGGCAAGAGACCCAGTACTTC. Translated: CASSLQTGQETQYF.

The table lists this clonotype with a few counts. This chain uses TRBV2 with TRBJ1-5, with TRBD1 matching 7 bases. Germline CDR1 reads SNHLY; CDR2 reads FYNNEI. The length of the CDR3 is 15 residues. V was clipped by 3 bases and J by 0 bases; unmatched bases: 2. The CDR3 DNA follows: TGTGCCAGCAGTGATGGGACAGATAGCAATCAGCCCCAGCATTTT. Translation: CASSDGTDSNQPQHF.

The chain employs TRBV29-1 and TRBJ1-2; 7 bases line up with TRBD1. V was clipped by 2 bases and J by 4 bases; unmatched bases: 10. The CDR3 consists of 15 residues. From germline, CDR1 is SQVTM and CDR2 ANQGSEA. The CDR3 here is CSVERGGKGAYGYTF. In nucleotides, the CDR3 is TGCAGCGTTGAACGAGGGGGGAAGGGGGCCTATGGCTACACCTTC.

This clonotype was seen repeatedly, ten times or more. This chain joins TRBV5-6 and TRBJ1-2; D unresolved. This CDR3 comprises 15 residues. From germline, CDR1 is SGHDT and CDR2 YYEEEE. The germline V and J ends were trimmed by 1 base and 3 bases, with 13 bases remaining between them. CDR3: CASSLLNSEDYGYTF. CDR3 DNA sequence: TGTGCCAGCAGCTTGTTAAACAGTGAAGACTATGGCTACACCTTC.

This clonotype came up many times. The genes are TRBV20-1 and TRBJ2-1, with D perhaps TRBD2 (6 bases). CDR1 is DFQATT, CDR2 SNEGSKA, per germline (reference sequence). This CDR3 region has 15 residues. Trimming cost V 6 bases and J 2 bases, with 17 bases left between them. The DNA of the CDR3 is TGCAGTGCCTGGGCGGCGGGGCCCGCCTACAATGAGCAGTTCTTC. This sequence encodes CSAWAAGPAYNEQFF.

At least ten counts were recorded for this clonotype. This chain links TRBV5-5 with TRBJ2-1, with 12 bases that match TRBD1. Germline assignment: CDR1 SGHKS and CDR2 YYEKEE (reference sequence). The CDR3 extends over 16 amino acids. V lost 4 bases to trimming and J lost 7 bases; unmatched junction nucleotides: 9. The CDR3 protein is CASSVTGTGGLNEQFF. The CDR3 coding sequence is TGTGCCAGCAGCGTAACCGGGACAGGGGGCCTGAATGAGCAGTTCTTC.

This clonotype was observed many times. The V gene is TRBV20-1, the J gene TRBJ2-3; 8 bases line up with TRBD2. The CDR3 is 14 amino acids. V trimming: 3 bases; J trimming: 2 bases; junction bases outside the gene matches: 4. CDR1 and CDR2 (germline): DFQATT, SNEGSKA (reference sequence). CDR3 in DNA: TGCAGTGCTAGGGAGCGGGGGCTCACAGATACGCAGTATTTT. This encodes CSARERGLTDTQYF.